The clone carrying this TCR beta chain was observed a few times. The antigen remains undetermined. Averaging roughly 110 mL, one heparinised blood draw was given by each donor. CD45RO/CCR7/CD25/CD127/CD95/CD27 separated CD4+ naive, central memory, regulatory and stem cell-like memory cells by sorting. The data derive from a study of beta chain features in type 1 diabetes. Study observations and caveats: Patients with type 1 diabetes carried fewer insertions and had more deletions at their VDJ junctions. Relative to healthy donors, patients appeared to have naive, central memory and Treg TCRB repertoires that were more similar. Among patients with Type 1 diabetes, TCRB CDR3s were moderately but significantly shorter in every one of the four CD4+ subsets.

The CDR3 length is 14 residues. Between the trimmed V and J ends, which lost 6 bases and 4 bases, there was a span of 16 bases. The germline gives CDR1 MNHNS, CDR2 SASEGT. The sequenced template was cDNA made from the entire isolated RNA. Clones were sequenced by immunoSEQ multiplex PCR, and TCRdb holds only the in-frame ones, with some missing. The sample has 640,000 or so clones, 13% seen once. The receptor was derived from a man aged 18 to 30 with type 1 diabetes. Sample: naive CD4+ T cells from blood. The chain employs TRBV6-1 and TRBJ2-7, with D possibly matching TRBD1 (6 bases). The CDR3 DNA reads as TGTGCCAGCAGCGTCCTTGAGGGGGAATACGAGCAGTACTTC. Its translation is CASSVLEGEYEQYF.